This T cell receptor beta chain was captured in a study of shared clonotypes between healthy human individuals. Whole-study findings and limits: Some naive CD4 clonotypes, approximately 4.5%, turned up in common across a handful of donors.

A single count supports this clone. Its antigen is unidentified. Different DNA sequences within this sample yield the same CDR3. Original handling: As immunoSEQ supplied junction-only sequences (without quality scores), filtering differed. The protocol was immunoSEQ multiplex PCR, while the TCRdb copy is restricted to in-frame clones and leaves out a portion. V and J calls plus clone size are reproduced from that table; the DNA served to infer D and trimming. The profile shows a few million clones, 95% of them singletons. V lost 0 bases, J lost 4 bases, and 9 bases lay in between. The CDR3 has 14 residues. Germline V gene sequence: CDR1 SEHNR, CDR2 FQNEAQ (reference sequence).

V usage is TRBV7-9 and J usage is TRBJ1-1, with D possibly TRBD1 on 6 matching bases. The sequencing sample was made of naive CD4+ T cells sorted from blood. Subset meaning: CD45RA+ positively selected. The source of this sequence is a man younger than 35 in good health. The CDR3: CASSLARGSTEAFF. CDR3 DNA sequence: TGTGCCAGCAGCTTAGCAAGGGGGAGCACTGAAGCTTTCTTT.